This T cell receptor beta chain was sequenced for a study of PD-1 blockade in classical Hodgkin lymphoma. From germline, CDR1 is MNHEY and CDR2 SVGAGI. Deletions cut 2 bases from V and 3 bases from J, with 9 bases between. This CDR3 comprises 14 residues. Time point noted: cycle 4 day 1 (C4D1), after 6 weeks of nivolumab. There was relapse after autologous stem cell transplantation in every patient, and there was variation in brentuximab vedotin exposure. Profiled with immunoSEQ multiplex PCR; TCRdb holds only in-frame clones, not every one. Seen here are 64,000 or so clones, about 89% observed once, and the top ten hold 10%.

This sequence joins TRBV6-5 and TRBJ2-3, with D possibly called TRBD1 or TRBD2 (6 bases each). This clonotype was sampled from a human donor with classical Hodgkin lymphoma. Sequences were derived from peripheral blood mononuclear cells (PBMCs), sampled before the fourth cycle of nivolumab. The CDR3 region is CASSYPGATDTQYF. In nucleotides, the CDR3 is TGTGCCAGCAGTTACCCGGGGGCGACAGATACGCAGTATTTT.